The T cell receptor (beta chain) under discussion was sequenced for a study of T cell changes during pregnancy in multiple sclerosis. In the case of this clone: Sequence at one end of the junction differs from germline and may be a read error.

Repertoires were generated with immunoSEQ multiplex PCR, while TCRdb's copy carries only in-frame clones and drops some. The sample shows about 61,000 clones, approximately 90% of them seen only once. This TCR came from a female donor in good health, enrolled as a control in a pregnancy study. Here the sequenced sample was peripheral blood, taken in the first trimester of pregnancy.

DNA of the CDR3: TGTGCCATCAGGGGACTAGCGGCTACAGATACGCGGTATTTT. Protein: CAIRGLAATDTRYF. This chain uses TRBV10-3 with TRBJ2-3; 11 bases are a match to TRBD2. CDR1 and CDR2 (germline): ENHRY, SYGVKD. The CDR3 consists of 14 residues.